The 10 T cell receptor beta chains below all came from one sample that was sequenced in a study of identical twins. TCRdb analysed the 5' RACE reads with MiXCR anew, one entry per CDR3 protein. This sample has 450,000 to 600,000 distinct CDR3 sequences; around 24% occur once, and the top ten carry 0.48%. These data were also filed under a second study, of yellow fever vaccine responses in identical twins.

The sample was CD4+ T cells sorted from blood. These receptors were taken from a woman aged 18-29 years in good health.

For the CDR3, the DNA is TGTGCCAGCAGTTTGGGAGGGGTATCGGTCGGAGATGAGCAGTTCTTC. It encodes CASSLGGVSVGDEQFF. This chain uses TRBV12-3 or TRBV12-4 with TRBJ2-1; 7 nucleotides line up with TRBD2. CDR3 length: 16 residues. After removal of 3 bases from V and 8 bases from J, the junction contained 13 bases not matched to a gene.

The chain recombines TRBV29-1 with TRBJ1-1; the D gene is possibly TRBD1 (5 bases). Germline CDR1 and CDR2: SQVTM and ANQGSEA. This CDR3 region has 13 residues. V was cut by 4 bases and J by 3 bases, with 12 bases left in between. CDR3 protein: CSVGGGMDTEAFF. In DNA, the CDR3 is TGCAGCGTTGGGGGGGGAATGGACACTGAAGCTTTCTTT. Together with reference TRBV29-1 and TRBJ1-1, the CDR3 gives the full variable domain: SAVISQKPSRDICQRGTSLTIQCQVDSQVTMMFWYRQQPGQSLTLIATANQGSEATYESGFVIDKFPISRPNLTFSTLTVSNMSPEDSSIYLCSVGGGMDTEAFFGQGTRLTVV.

The chain joins TRBV2 to TRBJ2-1, with TRBD2 identical over 11 bases. The CDR3 is made up of 18 amino acids. CDR1 and CDR2 from the germline V gene are SNHLY and FYNNEI. The trim removed 5 bases at V and 7 bases at J, leaving 16 bases unmatched. The chain's CDR3 is CASSSKMNPGTSGNEQFF. In DNA, the CDR3 is TGTGCCAGCAGTTCAAAGATGAATCCCGGGACTAGCGGAAATGAGCAGTTCTTC.

This chain's CDR3 is CASSGSTGTWETQYF. CDR3 DNA: TGTGCCAGCAGTGGGTCCACAGGGACTTGGGAGACCCAGTACTTC. The chain carries TRBV6-1 and TRBJ2-5; D might be TRBD1 or TRBD2, each matching 6 bases. Per the germline V gene, CDR1 is MNHNS and CDR2 is SASEGT. The V end lost 4 bases, the J end lost 5 bases, and 17 bases lay between the germline ends. This CDR3 is built from 15 residues.

This chain links TRBV20-1 with TRBJ2-3; D not certain. V lost 5 bases and J lost 0, with 18 bases in between. Germline CDR1 reads DFQATT; CDR2 reads SNEGSKA (reference sequence). This CDR3 contains 16 residues. The CDR3 region has the DNA TGCAGTGCTCCGCCGGTCACCGGGCTCAGCACAGATACGCAGTATTTT. As protein: CSAPPVTGLSTDTQYF.

This clonotype occurred many times. V usage is TRBV5-1 and J usage is TRBJ2-1; a weak D match, TRBD2 (6 bases). The ends were cut back, 3 bases at V and 0 bases at J, with 10 bases in the middle. The CDR3 loop spans 15 amino acids. In germline, CDR1 is SGHRS, CDR2 YFSETQ. The CDR3 region is CASSSGLSSYNEQFF. CDR3 sequence (DNA): TGCGCCAGCAGCTCGGGACTGAGCTCCTACAATGAGCAGTTCTTC.

The gene calls are TRBV6-5 and TRBJ2-5; D tentatively fits TRBD1 or TRBD2 (5 bases each). CDR1 and CDR2 from the germline V gene are MNHEY and SVGAGI. With 0 bases removed from V and 7 bases from J, the gap between germline ends came to 9 bases. The CDR3 has 13 amino acids. CDR3: CASSYSRGWTQYF. CDR3 DNA: TGTGCCAGCAGTTACTCGAGGGGTTGGACCCAGTACTTC.

This clonotype has only a few counts. The V and J genes are TRBV28 and TRBJ1-1, with a tentative D call TRBD1 (6 bases). This CDR3 comprises 15 residues. Trimming took off 2 bases at V and 0 bases at J, with 10 bases between the two ends. Germline V gene lookup returns CDR1 MDHEN and CDR2 SYDVKM. DNA for the CDR3: TGTGCCAGCAGTTTAGGGACAACCATGAACACTGAAGCTTTCTTT. This translates into CASSLGTTMNTEAFF.

J is TRBJ2-3 and V is TRBV20-1; no clear D. This CDR3 is 15 amino acids long. Trimming took 1 base from V and 2 from J, leaving 13 bases between them. Germline values: CDR1 DFQATT, CDR2 SNEGSKA (reference sequence). The CDR3 bases are TGCAGTGCTAGAGGGTGGCAGCTACCCACAGATACGCAGTATTTT. It yields the protein CSARGWQLPTDTQYF.

This clonotype was seen a few times. The chain links TRBV9 to TRBJ2-2; D assignment may be TRBD1 or TRBD2 (5 bases each). Trimming stripped 3 bases from V and 1 base from J, with 10 bases between. CDR1 and CDR2 (germline): SGDLS, YYNGEE. This CDR3 contains 15 residues. As DNA, the CDR3 is TGTGCCAGCAGCGGGGGACGTCAGAACACCGGGGAGCTGTTTTTT. This gives the protein CASSGGRQNTGELFF.